Each of the 18 T cell receptor beta chains below was sequenced from the same sample in a study of blood T cell repertoires in COVID-19. TCRdb's copy holds only in-frame clones and misses some; the assay was immunoSEQ multiplex PCR. Altogether 70,000 to 90,000 clones are present, approximately 82% being singletons, with the ten largest covering about an eighth. Material: peripheral blood. These receptors originate from a human donor in a cohort sampled during active COVID-19.

The V gene is TRBV18, the J gene TRBJ2-4, with D perhaps TRBD2 (6 bases). CDR1 KGHSH and CDR2 LQKENI come from the germline V gene. This CDR3 is 15 amino acids long. V was pared by 0 bases and J by 8 bases, with 14 bases between. In DNA, the CDR3 is TGTGCCAGCTCACCACCTGCAGGGAGGAAGGACATTCAGTACTTC. Protein: CASSPPAGRKDIQYF.

This chain joins TRBV2 and TRBJ1-1; D is unclear. CDR1 and CDR2 from the germline V gene are SNHLY and FYNNEI. The V end was cut by 6 bases, the J end by 3 bases, with 8 bases between. The length of the CDR3 is 12 residues. The CDR3, as DNA: TGTGCCAGCAGCCTCCAGGACACTGAAGCTTTCTTT. Translation: CASSLQDTEAFF.

The V gene is TRBV4-1, the J gene TRBJ2-7, with D possibly being TRBD1 (5 bases). V was shortened by 3 bases and J by 7 bases, with 22 bases between the two germline ends. The CDR3 length is 16 residues. Germline CDR1 is MGHRA and CDR2 is YSYEKL. CDR3 loop: CASSHTGAQRIGEQYF. In DNA form, the CDR3 reads TGCGCCAGCAGCCACACTGGGGCCCAGAGAATCGGTGAGCAGTACTTC.

The chain employs TRBV5-1 and TRBJ2-6, with D possibly matching TRBD2 (5 bases). The ends were cut back, 4 bases at V and 1 base at J, with 9 bases in the middle. CDR1 and CDR2 from the germline V gene are SGHRS and YFSETQ. The CDR3 is made up of 15 amino acids. CDR3 sequence: CASSSGRSGANVLTF. CDR3 nucleotides: TGCGCCAGCAGCAGCGGACGGTCTGGGGCCAACGTCCTGACTTTC.

This sequence joins TRBV7-9 and TRBJ1-6; no reliable D call. CDR1 and CDR2 from the germline V gene are SEHNR and FQNEAQ (reference sequence). CDR3 length equals 17 residues. Trimming removed 1 base from V and 7 bases from J, with 17 bases in between. CDR3 residues: CASSLVLAARLNSPLHF. DNA of the CDR3: TGTGCCAGCAGCTTAGTTTTGGCCGCCAGGCTGAATTCACCCCTCCACTTT.

This sequence joins TRBV3-1 (or the pseudogene TRBV3-2) and TRBJ1-3, with a tentative D call TRBD1 (5 bases). V was trimmed by 1 base and J by 2 bases, leaving 15 bases between them. The CDR3 runs 17 residues. Germline assignment: CDR1 LGHDT and CDR2 YNNKEL (reference sequence). CDR3 DNA: TGTGCCAGCAGCCAAGGTCCCCCGGCGGGGGCTGGAAACACCATATATTTT. This sequence encodes CASSQGPPAGAGNTIYF.

This rearrangement joins TRBV3-1 (or the pseudogene TRBV3-2) to TRBJ1-2; D remains ambiguous. Germline V gene sequence: CDR1 LGHDT, CDR2 YNNKEL (reference sequence). Trimming stripped 2 bases from V and 8 bases from J, with 12 bases between. The CDR3 runs to 13 residues. For the CDR3, the DNA is TGTGCCAGCAGCCAATTGAGCACGGAGGGCTACACCTTC. This translates into CASSQLSTEGYTF.

In DNA, the CDR3 is TGTGCCAGCAATCCACTAGGGGGCACTACTGAAGCTTTCTTT. Encoded protein: CASNPLGGTTEAFF. The V call is TRBV6-5, the J call TRBJ1-1; TRBD1 agrees at 7 bases. Trimming cost V 7 bases and J 5 bases; bases outside gene matches: 10. In germline, CDR1 is MNHEY, CDR2 SVGAGI. The CDR3 consists of 14 residues.

The chain links TRBV2 to TRBJ2-1, with D unresolved. The CDR3 consists of 15 residues. Germline-derived CDR1 and CDR2 are SNHLY and FYNNEI. V was clipped by 1 base and J by 0 bases, with 7 bases between them. The CDR3 reads CASSEEQLSYNEQFF. Written as DNA, the CDR3 is TGTGCCAGCAGTGAAGAACAGCTCTCCTACAATGAGCAGTTCTTC.

J is TRBJ2-1 and V is TRBV19, with TRBD1 matching 7 bases. V lost 6 bases and J lost 1; bases outside the gene matches: 6. The CDR3 sequence is 15 residues long. The germline gives CDR1 LNHDA, CDR2 SQIVND (reference sequence). The CDR3 bases are TGTGCCAGTAGGGGGGCAGGGGGTTCCTACAATGAGCAGTTCTTC. Translation gives CASRGAGGSYNEQFF.

This sequence joins TRBV3-1 (or the pseudogene TRBV3-2) and TRBJ2-7, with 8 bases matching TRBD1. Unmatched junction bases numbered 5, after V lost 3 bases and J lost 4 bases. CDR3 length: 14 amino acids. The germline CDR1 and CDR2 sequences are LGHDT and YNNKEL (reference sequence). CDR3: CASSQDRVAYEQYF. CDR3 coding DNA: TGTGCCAGCAGCCAGGACAGGGTTGCTTACGAGCAGTACTTC.

The J gene is TRBJ1-6, the V gene TRBV7-2; D is possibly TRBD1 (5 bases). V lost 4 bases, J lost 7 bases, and 17 bases lay in between. CDR3 length: 16 amino acids. CDR1 and CDR2 (germline): SGHTA, FQGNSA. The CDR3 protein is CASSSEGAATNSPLHF. In DNA form, the CDR3 reads TGTGCCAGCAGCTCCGAAGGGGCAGCCACCAATTCACCCCTCCACTTT.

This sequence joins TRBV29-1 and TRBJ1-4; D ambiguous. CDR1 and CDR2 (germline): SQVTM, ANQGSEA. Trimming shortened V by 7 bases and J by 4 bases, and 7 bases separated the two germline ends. CDR3 length equals 11 residues. The CDR3 DNA reads TGCAGCGGCGGGCTTAATGAAAAACTGTTTTTT. The encoded protein is CSGGLNEKLFF.

The J gene is TRBJ1-5, the V gene TRBV7-8; D is unresolved. The CDR3 loop spans 14 amino acids. Trimming took off 1 base at V and 5 bases at J, with 9 bases between the two ends. Germline CDR1 SGHVS, CDR2 FQNEAQ. CDR3: CASSLDSPDQPQHF. CDR3 DNA sequence: TGTGCCAGCAGCTTAGACAGCCCCGATCAGCCCCAGCATTTT.

The chain is built from TRBV5-8 and TRBJ2-7; 12 nucleotides align to TRBD2. The germline gives CDR1 SGHTS, CDR2 YDEGEE. The length of the CDR3 is 18 residues. With 0 bases clipped from V and 2 bases from J, the junction kept 9 bases outside the gene matches. CDR3 in DNA: TGTGCCAGCAGCTTGGCCTGGGGTCTAGCGGGAGGGCCCTACGAGCAGTACTTC. Translation: CASSLAWGLAGGPYEQYF. The full variable domain, its missing parts supplied by reference TRBV5-8 and TRBJ2-7, is EAGVTQSPTHLIKTRGQQATLRCSPISGHTSVYWYQQALGLGLQFLLWYDEGEERNRGNFPPRFSGRQFPNYSSELNVNALELEDSALYLCASSLAWGLAGGPYEQYFGPGTRLTVT.

This clone is a singleton in its sample. CDR3 bases: TGTGCCAGCAGTCAAAGCCCTCGAGCTGAAGCTTTCTTT. Translated, it gives CASSQSPRAEAFF. The V call is TRBV6-5, the J call TRBJ1-1, with D uncertain. Germline V gene lookup returns CDR1 MNHEY and CDR2 SVGAGI. CDR3 length equals 13 residues. V lost 5 bases and J lost 6, with 13 bases in between.

This chain connects TRBV7-9 to TRBJ2-7; 11 bases align to TRBD2. CDR3 size: 15 residues. V shed 1 base, J shed 6 bases, and the junction held 5 bases outside the gene matches. CDR1 is SEHNR and CDR2 is FQNEAQ in the germline V gene (reference sequence). CDR3 protein: CASSLVLAGAGEQYF. CDR3 nucleotides: TGTGCCAGCAGCTTAGTACTAGCGGGAGCTGGCGAGCAGTACTTC. Supplemented by reference TRBV7-9 and TRBJ2-7, the full variable domain reads DTGVSQNPRHKITKRGQNVTFRCDPISEHNRLYWYRQTLGQGPEFLTYFQNEAQLEKSRLLSDRFSAERPKGSFSTLEIQRTEQGDSAMYLCASSLVLAGAGEQYFGPGTRLTVT.

The rearrangement uses TRBV5-4 and TRBJ2-2; 7 bases match TRBD1. The germline CDR1 and CDR2 sequences are SGHNT and YYREEE (reference sequence). The CDR3 totals 15 residues. Trimming at V came to 1 base and at J to 5 bases, leaving 5 bases not matched to a gene. CDR3 protein: CASSLKGARTGELFF. CDR3 bases: TGTGCCAGCAGCTTGAAGGGGGCGCGGACCGGGGAGCTGTTTTTT.